This T cell receptor (beta chain) was captured by sequencing in a study of T cell repertoires in cytomegalovirus infection. Study information: Recently identified HLA-C-restricted CMV epitopes were among the peptides used.

This clonotype came up many times. Antigen specificity is unknown. TCRdb re-called the reads through MiXCR, storing one row per CDR3 protein. The sample lists 750,000 to 900,000 distinct CDR3 sequences; 25% to 35% were seen once. This CDR3 region has 11 residues. Trimming took 8 bases from V and 8 from J, leaving 12 bases between them. Whole-study findings and limits: There were carriers of CMV plus the relevant HLA, and cumulative public TCR beta family frequency identified them. HLA-C-restricted TCR beta clonotypes specific for CMV led the ex vivo response.

The sequencing used cultured CD8+ T cells from PBMCs, collected from culture after CMV antigen stimulation. The rearrangement uses TRBV12-3 or TRBV12-4 and TRBJ1-2, with D uncertain. This clonotype was sampled from a human donor in good health (CMV status not recorded). Some clones in this sample may be carry-over from other donors' samples. The DNA of the CDR3 is TGTGCCAGCGGAACACCGGCCGGCTACACCTTC. Translated, it gives CASGTPAGYTF.